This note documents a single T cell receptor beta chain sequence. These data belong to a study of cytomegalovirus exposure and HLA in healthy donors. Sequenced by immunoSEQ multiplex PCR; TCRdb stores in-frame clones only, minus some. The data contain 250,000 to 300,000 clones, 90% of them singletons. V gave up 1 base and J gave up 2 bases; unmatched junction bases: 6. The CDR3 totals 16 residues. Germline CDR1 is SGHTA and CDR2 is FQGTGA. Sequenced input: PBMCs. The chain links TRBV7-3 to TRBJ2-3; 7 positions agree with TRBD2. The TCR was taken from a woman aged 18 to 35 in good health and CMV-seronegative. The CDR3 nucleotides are TGTGCCAGCAGCTTAAACGGGGGGACCCCCACAGATACGCAGTATTTT. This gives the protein CASSLNGGTPTDTQYF.